The 27 T cell receptor beta chains below were found in one sample sequenced in a study of PD-1 blockade in classical Hodgkin lymphoma. TCRdb's table, derived via immunoSEQ multiplex PCR, lists solely in-frame clones and lacks some. The repertoire includes 15,000 to 20,000 clones, roughly 80% of them detected once, and 1% sits in the top ten. Relapse was seen in all patients after autologous stem cell transplantation, and brentuximab vedotin exposure was variable. Thawed PBMCs underwent magnetic negative selection to yield purified CD4+ T cells. Source: CD4+ T cells from blood, taken at baseline. The receptor set was obtained from a human donor with classical Hodgkin lymphoma.

The CDR3 coding sequence is TGTGCCAGCAGCTTTGGTAACTATGGCTACACCTTC. Translation gives CASSFGNYGYTF. The rearrangement joins TRBV5-6 to TRBJ1-2; D is undetermined. CDR1 and CDR2 from the germline V gene are SGHDT and YYEEEE. V was pared by 2 bases and J by 1 base, with 3 bases between. The CDR3 spans 12 residues.

The genes are TRBV19 and TRBJ1-5; a weak D match, TRBD1 (5 bases). The V end lost 4 bases, the J end lost 2 bases, and 15 bases lay between the germline ends. CDR3 length: 16 residues. Germline V gene sequence: CDR1 LNHDA, CDR2 SQIVND (reference sequence). The CDR3, as DNA: TGTGCCAGTAGTACAGGGCTTATAGAGGGCAATCAGCCCCAGCATTTT. Its protein is CASSTGLIEGNQPQHF.

The V and J genes are TRBV5-4 and TRBJ1-2, with a weak D call TRBD1 (6 bases). The CDR3 sequence is 13 residues long. The germline V gene has CDR1 SGHNT and CDR2 YYREEE (reference sequence). The V and J ends lost 0 bases and 6 bases respectively, with 9 bases between them. The CDR3 DNA sequence: TGTGCCAGCAGCTTGGACAGGGTCGATGGCTACACCTTC. Protein sequence: CASSLDRVDGYTF.

With respect to this clone: This same CDR3 is encoded by further DNA sequences in the sample. The chain is built from TRBV7-9 and TRBJ1-2; no firm D call. CDR1 and CDR2 (germline): SEHNR, FQNEAQ (reference sequence). The CDR3 is 12 residues long. Trimming took off 0 bases at V and 4 bases at J, with 3 bases between the two ends. The CDR3 here is CASSLASYGYTF. The CDR3, as DNA: TGTGCCAGCAGCTTAGCAAGCTATGGCTACACCTTC.

This clone was detected only once. The chain combines TRBV6-6 with TRBJ2-7; perhaps TRBD1 as D (5 bases). Trimming stripped 6 bases from V and 2 bases from J, with 11 bases between. This CDR3 contains 13 residues. In germline, CDR1 is MNHNY, CDR2 SVGAGI (reference sequence). Here the CDR3 reads CASRLRGTYEQYF. DNA for the CDR3: TGTGCCAGCAGGCTAAGGGGCACCTACGAGCAGTACTTC.

This clone was seen only a few times. This chain links TRBV30 with TRBJ1-1; D is possibly TRBD1 (6 bases). The CDR3 is made up of 13 amino acids. Germline-derived CDR1 and CDR2 are GTSNPN and SVGIG (reference sequence). Trimming cost V 3 bases and J 4 bases, with 12 bases left between them. The CDR3 DNA sequence: TGTGCCTGGAGCGGGGGCTGGGCCACTGAAGCTTTCTTT. Its protein is CAWSGGWATEAFF.

V gene TRBV7-9 combines with J gene TRBJ2-7; the D call may be TRBD1 or TRBD2 (6 bases each). Germline CDR1 SEHNR, CDR2 FQNEAQ (reference sequence). Trimming left V 5 bases short and J 3 bases short, with 11 bases between. This CDR3 comprises 13 residues. The CDR3 bases are TGTGCCAGCAGCACCGGGGGCCGCTACGAGCAGTACTTC. Residues: CASSTGGRYEQYF. The full variable domain, rest sourced from reference TRBV7-9 and TRBJ2-7, is DTGVSQNPRHKITKRGQNVTFRCDPISEHNRLYWYRQTLGQGPEFLTYFQNEAQLEKSRLLSDRFSAERPKGSFSTLEIQRTEQGDSAMYLCASSTGGRYEQYFGPGTRLTVT.

V is TRBV19 and J is TRBJ2-7, with 13 bases fitting TRBD2. From germline, CDR1 is LNHDA and CDR2 SQIVND (reference sequence). The CDR3 is made up of 13 amino acids. V was clipped by 7 bases and J by 4 bases; unmatched bases: 1. CDR3 DNA sequence: TGTGCCAGTAAGGGACTAGCGGGATACGAGCAGTACTTC. Translating it yields CASKGLAGYEQYF.

This rearrangement joins TRBV6-1 to TRBJ1-2; D not resolved. CDR3 length: 14 residues. Between the trimmed V and J ends, which lost 7 bases and 3 bases, there was a span of 15 bases. Germline V lookup: CDR1 MNHNS, CDR2 SASEGT. In DNA, the CDR3 is TGTGCCAGCAACCTGCGGGGTTATGACTATGGCTACACCTTC. The encoded protein is CASNLRGYDYGYTF.

This clone was recorded only once. The chain carries TRBV11-2 and TRBJ2-1; 10 positions match TRBD2. The germline V gene encodes CDR1 SGHAT and CDR2 FQNNGV. This CDR3 contains 16 residues. J was trimmed by 9 bases and V by 5 bases; bases with no gene match: 13. As DNA, the CDR3 is TGTGCCAGCAGCAGCACAGCGGGGGGGCATTGGGGTGAGCAGTTCTTC. Amino acids: CASSSTAGGHWGEQFF. Filled out from reference TRBV11-2 and TRBJ2-1, the complete variable domain reads EAGVAQSPRYKIIEKRQSVAFWCNPISGHATLYWYQQILGQGPKLLIQFQNNGVVDDSQLPKDRFSAERLKGVDSTLKIQPAKLEDSAVYLCASSSTAGGHWGEQFFGPGTRLTVL.

The chain has TRBV19 and TRBJ1-2; TRBD1 might be the D (5 bases). Germline V gene lookup returns CDR1 LNHDA and CDR2 SQIVND (reference sequence). With 3 bases removed from V and 4 bases from J, the gap between germline ends came to 18 bases. The CDR3 has 16 residues. For the CDR3, the DNA is TGTGCCAGTAGTATGGAGGGCCGGGGGTTCGGCTATGGCTACACCTTC. It specifies CASSMEGRGFGYGYTF.

This clone was seen a few times. V and J are TRBV27 and TRBJ1-5, with TRBD1 matching 9 bases. V was pared by 6 bases and J by 2 bases, with 14 bases of the junction left unmatched. The CDR3 sequence is 18 residues long. Germline V gene sequence: CDR1 MNHEY, CDR2 SMNVEV (reference sequence). The DNA of the CDR3 is TGTGCCAGCAGCTCCCGGGACAGGGAGCCCATGGGCAATCAGCCCCAGCATTTT. This encodes CASSSRDREPMGNQPQHF.

The chain has TRBV6-1 and TRBJ1-1; 7 bases agree with TRBD1. After removal of 6 bases from V and 1 base from J, the junction contained 5 bases not matched to a gene. Per germline, CDR1 MNHNS and CDR2 SASEGT. The length of the CDR3 is 14 residues. The CDR3: CASSKGQPNTEAFF. CDR3 coding DNA: TGTGCCAGCAGCAAGGGACAGCCGAACACTGAAGCTTTCTTT.

The rearrangement joins TRBV7-9 to TRBJ2-7; D is perhaps TRBD1 or TRBD2 (6 bases each). V shed 1 base and J shed 12 bases, with 16 bases lying between them. The CDR3 totals 13 residues. CDR1 is SEHNR and CDR2 is FQNEAQ in the germline V gene (reference sequence). The CDR3 is CASSLEGGIVRYF. As DNA, the CDR3 is TGTGCCAGCAGCTTAGAAGGGGGGATCGTCCGGTACTTC.

The chain combines TRBV6-1 with TRBJ1-4, with TRBD1 as a possible D gene (5 bases). The CDR3 runs to 18 residues. Between the trimmed V and J ends, which lost 4 bases and 0 bases, there was a span of 18 bases. Looked up from germline, CDR1 is MNHNS and CDR2 is SASEGT. DNA of the CDR3: TGTGCCAGCAGTGTCGGGTTCGGGGCAGTTGCAACTAATGAAAAACTGTTTTTT. Translation gives CASSVGFGAVATNEKLFF.

The rearrangement uses TRBV9 and TRBJ1-6; 7 nucleotides match TRBD1. V lost 3 bases, J lost 0 bases, and 6 bases stayed unmatched. This CDR3 is built from 17 residues. Germline values: CDR1 SGDLS, CDR2 YYNGEE. CDR3 sequence (DNA): TGTGCCAGCAGCGGACAGGGCGAGAGCTCCTATAATTCACCCCTCCACTTT. Its protein product is CASSGQGESSYNSPLHF.

The chain links TRBV7-3 to TRBJ2-7; the match to TRBD1 covers 8 bases. The junction had 8 bases not matched to a gene; V was cut back by 5 bases and J by 2 bases. CDR1 is SGHTA and CDR2 is FQGTGA in the germline V gene. The CDR3 has 15 residues. CDR3 nucleotides: TGTGCCAGCAGCCCCAGTGGGACAGGAACCTACGAGCAGTACTTC. Translating it yields CASSPSGTGTYEQYF.

This chain connects TRBV19 to TRBJ1-4; D unclear. Trimming took off 1 base at V and 7 bases at J, with 10 bases between the two ends. The CDR3 consists of 14 residues. Germline V gene sequence: CDR1 LNHDA, CDR2 SQIVND (reference sequence). The CDR3 loop is CASSIVQRGEKLFF. The CDR3 DNA sequence: TGTGCCAGTAGTATAGTCCAACGGGGTGAAAAACTGTTTTTT.

The chain is built from TRBV14 and TRBJ1-4; maybe TRBD1 (6 bases). The V gene's germline CDR1 is SGHDN and CDR2 FVKESK. This CDR3 is 14 amino acids long. Trimming took off 4 bases at V and 7 bases at J, with 13 bases between the two ends. The chain's CDR3 is CASSRVGGGEKLFF. As DNA, the CDR3 is TGTGCCAGCAGCCGCGTAGGGGGAGGTGAAAAACTGTTTTTT.

V gene TRBV2 combines with J gene TRBJ1-1; no definite D call. Germline-derived CDR1 and CDR2 are SNHLY and FYNNEI. The V end lost 3 bases, the J end lost 2 bases, and 7 bases lay between the germline ends. This CDR3 is built from 13 residues. The CDR3 loop is CASSEEVNTEAFF. CDR3 nucleotides: TGTGCCAGCAGTGAGGAAGTAAACACTGAAGCTTTCTTT.

V gene TRBV7-2 combines with J gene TRBJ2-7; the D gene could be TRBD1 or TRBD2 (5 bases each). The germline V gene encodes CDR1 SGHTA and CDR2 FQGNSA. The ends were cut back, 1 base at V and 2 bases at J, with 9 bases in the middle. This CDR3 is 14 amino acids long. CDR3 in DNA: TGTGCCAGCAGCTTAGGGGGGAGCGCCTACGAGCAGTACTTC. Translation gives CASSLGGSAYEQYF. The entire variable domain, with the rest obtained from reference TRBV7-2 and TRBJ2-7, is as follows: GAGVSQSPSNKVTEKGKDVELRCDPISGHTALYWYRQSLGQGLEFLIYFQGNSAPDKSGLPSDRFSAERTGGSVSTLTIQRTQQEDSAVYLCASSLGGSAYEQYFGPGTRLTVT.

The chain carries TRBV5-1 and TRBJ2-6; D possibly corresponds to TRBD1 (6 bases). Per germline, CDR1 SGHRS and CDR2 YFSETQ. V lost 2 bases, J lost 3 bases, and 15 bases lay in between. The CDR3 has 17 residues. The DNA of the CDR3 is TGCGCCAGCAGCTTTGATTTGCAGGGGAGTGGGGCCAACGTCCTGACTTTC. Residues: CASSFDLQGSGANVLTF.

This clone was detected only once. The chain joins TRBV27 to TRBJ1-4, with 8 bases that match TRBD1. The CDR3 has 16 amino acids. CDR1 is MNHEY and CDR2 is SMNVEV in the germline V gene (reference sequence). The trim removed 4 bases at V and 2 bases at J, leaving 6 bases unmatched. The CDR3 DNA reads TGTGCCAGCAGTTCGCCAGGGGGCGCGACTAATGAAAAACTGTTTTTT. Translated: CASSSPGGATNEKLFF.

This clone was seen just once. The V gene is TRBV13, the J gene TRBJ1-1, with a weak D call TRBD1 (5 bases). V lost 5 bases and J 4 bases, leaving 14 bases between the germline ends. Germline CDR1 and CDR2: PRHDT and FYEKMQ (reference sequence). This CDR3 comprises 14 residues. CDR3 in amino acids: CASSRVPGGTEAFF. The CDR3 nucleotides are TGTGCCAGCAGCCGAGTCCCCGGGGGCACTGAAGCTTTCTTT.

This clone was counted a single time. The genes are TRBV9 and TRBJ2-3; 13 bases are a match to TRBD2. Germline-derived CDR1 and CDR2 are SGDLS and YYNGEE. The CDR3 length is 15 residues. V gave up 2 bases and J gave up 6 bases; unmatched junction bases: 3. The CDR3, as DNA: TGTGCCAGCAGCGTTGGGACTAGCGGGATTGATACGCAGTATTTT. Translated: CASSVGTSGIDTQYF.

This chain joins TRBV6-5 and TRBJ2-7, with 7 bases lining up with TRBD1. CDR3 size: 15 residues. The junction had 8 bases not matched to a gene; V was cut back by 6 bases and J by 0 bases. The germline V gene has CDR1 MNHEY and CDR2 SVGAGI. The CDR3: CASSYRGYSSYEQYF. CDR3 nucleotides: TGTGCCAGCAGCTACAGGGGATATAGCTCCTACGAGCAGTACTTC.

This clone was seen just once. As DNA, the CDR3 is TGCGCCAGCAGCCGGCTAGCTACAGATACGCAGTATTTT. This translates into CASSRLATDTQYF. This rearrangement joins TRBV4-3 to TRBJ2-3; TRBD2 is a possible D gene (5 bases). With 4 bases removed from V and 3 bases from J, the gap between germline ends came to 8 bases. The CDR3 extends over 13 amino acids. The V gene's germline CDR1 is LGHNA and CDR2 YSLEER.